This T cell receptor (beta chain) was identified during a study of cytomegalovirus exposure and HLA in healthy donors. The V gene end was trimmed by 5 bases and the J gene end by 0 bases; junction bases not matched to a gene: 3. Germline V gene lookup returns CDR1 MDHEN and CDR2 SYDVKM. This CDR3 has 14 amino acids. This cohort consisted of healthy bone marrow donors. The PCR used 60 Vbeta and 13 Jbeta primers. Assay used: immunoSEQ multiplex PCR; TCRdb lists only in-frame clones, some missing. The data hold around 150,000 clones, with roughly 80% observed a single time. Sequenced: PBMCs. The rearrangement joins TRBV28 to TRBJ1-1; 7 bases fit TRBD1. The TCR comes from a man in his thirties or forties in good health and CMV-seronegative. The CDR3 here is CASSLGTVNTEAFF. The CDR3, as DNA: TGTGCCAGCAGTCTAGGGACAGTGAACACTGAAGCTTTCTTT.